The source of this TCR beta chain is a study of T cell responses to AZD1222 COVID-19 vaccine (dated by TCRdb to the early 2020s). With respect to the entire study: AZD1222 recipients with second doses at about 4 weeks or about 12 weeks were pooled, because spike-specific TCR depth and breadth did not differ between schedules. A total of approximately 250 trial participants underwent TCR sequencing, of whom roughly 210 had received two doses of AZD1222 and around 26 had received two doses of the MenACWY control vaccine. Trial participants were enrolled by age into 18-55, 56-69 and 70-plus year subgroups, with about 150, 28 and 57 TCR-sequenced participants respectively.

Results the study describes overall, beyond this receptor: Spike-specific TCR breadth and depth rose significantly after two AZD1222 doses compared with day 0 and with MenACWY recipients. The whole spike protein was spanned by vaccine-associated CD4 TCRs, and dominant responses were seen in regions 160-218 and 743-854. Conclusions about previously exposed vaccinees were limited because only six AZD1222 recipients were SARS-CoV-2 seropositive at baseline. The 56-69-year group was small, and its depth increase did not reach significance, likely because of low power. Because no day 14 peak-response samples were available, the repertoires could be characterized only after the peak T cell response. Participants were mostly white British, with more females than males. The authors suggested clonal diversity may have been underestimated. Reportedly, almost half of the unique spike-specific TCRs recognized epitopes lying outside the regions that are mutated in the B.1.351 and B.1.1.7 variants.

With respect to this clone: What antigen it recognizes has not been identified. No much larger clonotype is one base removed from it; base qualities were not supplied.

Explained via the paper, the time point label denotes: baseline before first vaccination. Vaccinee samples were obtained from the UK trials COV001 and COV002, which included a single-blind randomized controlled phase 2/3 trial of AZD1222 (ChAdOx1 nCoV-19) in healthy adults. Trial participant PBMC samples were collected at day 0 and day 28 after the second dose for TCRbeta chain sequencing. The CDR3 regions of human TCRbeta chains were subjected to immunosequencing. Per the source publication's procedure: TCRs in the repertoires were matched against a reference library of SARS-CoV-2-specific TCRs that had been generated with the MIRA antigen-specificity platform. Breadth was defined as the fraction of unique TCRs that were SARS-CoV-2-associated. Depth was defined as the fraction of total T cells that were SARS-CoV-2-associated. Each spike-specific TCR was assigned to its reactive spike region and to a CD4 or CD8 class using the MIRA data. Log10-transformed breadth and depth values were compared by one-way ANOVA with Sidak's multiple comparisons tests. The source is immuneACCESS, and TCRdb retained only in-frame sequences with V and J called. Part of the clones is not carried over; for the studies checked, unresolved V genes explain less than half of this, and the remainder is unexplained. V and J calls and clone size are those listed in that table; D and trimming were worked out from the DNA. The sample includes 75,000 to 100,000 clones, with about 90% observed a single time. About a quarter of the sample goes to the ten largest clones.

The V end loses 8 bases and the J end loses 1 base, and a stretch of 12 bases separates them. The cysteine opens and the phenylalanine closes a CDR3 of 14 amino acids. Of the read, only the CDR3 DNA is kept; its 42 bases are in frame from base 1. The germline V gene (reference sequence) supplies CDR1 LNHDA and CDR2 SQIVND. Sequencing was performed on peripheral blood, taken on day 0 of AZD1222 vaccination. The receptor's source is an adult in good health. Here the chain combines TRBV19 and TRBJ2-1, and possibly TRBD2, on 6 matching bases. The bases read TGTGCCAGTGCCGACGGAGGGTCCTACAATGAGCAGTTCTTC. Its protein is CASADGGSYNEQFF. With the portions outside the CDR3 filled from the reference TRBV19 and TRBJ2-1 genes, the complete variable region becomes DGGITQSPKYLFRKEGQNVTLSCEQNLNHDAMYWYRQDPGQGLRLIYYSQIVNDFQKGDIAEGYSVSREKKESFPLTVTSAQKNPTAFYLCASADGGSYNEQFFGPGTRLTVL.